A single sample is the source of the 20 T cell receptor beta chains below, sequenced in a study of T cell repertoires in cytomegalovirus infection. These receptors are not linked to any known antigen. TCRdb re-derived calls from the reads in MiXCR, one entry per CDR3 protein. The sample has about 700,000 distinct CDR3 sequences, around 31% seen once. Sequences were derived from cultured PBMCs, sampled from culture after CMV antigen stimulation. These receptors originate from a human donor in good health (CMV status not recorded). Some clones in this sample may be carry-over from other donors' samples.

The chain recombines TRBV2 with TRBJ1-2; 8 positions match TRBD1. There are 14 residues in the CDR3. J gave up 4 bases and V 4 bases, and 5 bases lay outside the gene matches. The germline gives CDR1 SNHLY, CDR2 FYNNEI. CDR3 sequence: CASSGGQGGYGYTF. CDR3 DNA: TGTGCCAGCAGTGGTGGACAGGGAGGCTATGGCTACACCTTC. The full variable domain, completed using reference TRBV2 and TRBJ1-2, is EPEVTQTPSHQVTQMGQEVILRCVPISNHLYFYWYRQILGQKVEFLVSFYNNEISEKSEIFDDQFSVERPDGSNFTLKIRSTKLEDSAMYFCASSGGQGGYGYTFGSGTRLTVV.

The chain has TRBV24-1 and TRBJ2-2; TRBD1 matches 9 bases. Germline lookup yields CDR1 KGHDR and CDR2 SFDVKD. The J segment lost 7 bases and the V segment lost 7 bases, leaving 15 bases of the junction unmatched. The CDR3 loop spans 17 amino acids. CDR3 protein: CATSPSAGQGMGGELFF. CDR3 bases: TGTGCCACCAGCCCGAGTGCCGGACAGGGGATGGGCGGGGAGCTGTTTTTT.

The gene calls are TRBV7-9 and TRBJ2-3, with 9 bases that match TRBD1. The length of the CDR3 is 16 residues. Per the germline V gene, CDR1 is SEHNR and CDR2 is FQNEAQ (reference sequence). Trimming removed 3 bases from V and 2 bases from J; junction bases left unmatched: 6. CDR3 sequence: CASSFAGTGYTDTQYF. DNA of the CDR3: TGTGCCAGCAGCTTTGCAGGGACAGGGTACACAGATACGCAGTATTTT.

The genes are TRBV7-6 and TRBJ2-3; D is unresolved. The germline V gene has CDR1 SGHVS and CDR2 FNYEAQ. The CDR3 is 12 amino acids. V lost 4 bases to trimming and J lost 9 bases, with 11 bases between them. The CDR3 protein is CASSSSLGTQYF. As DNA, the CDR3 is TGTGCCAGCAGCTCCTCCTTGGGCACGCAGTATTTT.

This rearrangement joins TRBV28 to TRBJ2-5; D gene ambiguous. Trimming shortened V by 2 bases and J by 2 bases, and 9 bases separated the two germline ends. The CDR3 runs 14 residues. Germline CDR1 and CDR2: MDHEN and SYDVKM. The CDR3 nucleotides read TGTGCCAGCAGTTTAGGGTCAGAACAAGAGACCCAGTACTTC. Translated, it gives CASSLGSEQETQYF.

This clonotype was detected only a few times. This chain uses TRBV11-2 with TRBJ2-7; no reliable D call. Trimming cost V 1 base and J 7 bases, with 11 bases left between them. CDR1 is SGHAT, CDR2 FQNNGV, per germline. The CDR3 is made up of 13 amino acids. In DNA, the CDR3 is TGTGCCAGCAGCTTAGTAAGTGTGGGAGAGCAGTACTTC. Its protein product is CASSLVSVGEQYF.

This clonotype was seen once. The V call is TRBV27, the J call TRBJ1-1, with D perhaps matching TRBD1 (5 bases). Trimming removed 2 bases from V and 8 bases from J, with 12 bases in between. Germline V gives CDR1 MNHEY, CDR2 SMNVEV (reference sequence). The CDR3 extends over 13 amino acids. CDR3 amino acids: CASSLAGTEEAFF. CDR3 nucleotides: TGTGCCAGCAGTTTAGCCGGGACCGAGGAAGCTTTCTTT.

This chain joins TRBV7-6 and TRBJ2-3; D not resolved. Trimming took 3 bases from V and 5 from J, leaving 9 bases between them. In germline, CDR1 is SGHVS, CDR2 FNYEAQ. This CDR3 is 13 amino acids long. The CDR3 loop reads CASSFRPQDTQYF. The CDR3, as DNA: TGTGCCAGCAGCTTCAGGCCCCAAGATACGCAGTATTTT.

This chain connects TRBV12-3 or TRBV12-4 to TRBJ1-2; unclear D gene. V lost 8 bases to trimming and J lost 2 bases, with 9 bases between them. This CDR3 spans 12 amino acids. Here the CDR3 reads CASGPENYGYTF. In DNA form, the CDR3 reads TGTGCCAGCGGTCCGGAAAACTATGGCTACACCTTC.

This clonotype showed up just a few times. The V and J genes are TRBV11-1 and TRBJ2-3; possibly TRBD2 for D (6 bases). Trimming left V 2 bases short and J 2 bases short, with 14 bases between. Germline CDR1 reads SGHAT; CDR2 reads FQDESV (reference sequence). The CDR3 length is 16 residues. CDR3 nucleotides: TGTGCCAGCAGCTTAAATTCGCGGGGATACACAGATACGCAGTATTTT. This gives the protein CASSLNSRGYTDTQYF.

This clonotype was found many times. The J gene is TRBJ1-1, the V gene TRBV7-8; D is perhaps TRBD1 (5 bases). The CDR3 runs to 20 residues. Germline V CDR1 and CDR2: SGHVS, FQNEAQ. V gave up 3 bases and J gave up 0 bases, with 26 bases separating them. The CDR3 reads CASSLWTPSGQSPMNTEAFF. The CDR3 DNA sequence: TGTGCCAGCAGCTTGTGGACACCGTCCGGGCAGAGCCCTATGAACACTGAAGCTTTCTTT.

With respect to this clonotype: The junction does not match germline at one end; this may be a read error. The rearrangement uses TRBV30 and TRBJ1-5, with a possible D match to TRBD1 (6 bases). Germline values: CDR1 GTSNPN, CDR2 SVGIG (reference sequence). This CDR3 contains 16 residues. The DNA for the CDR3 is TGTGCCTGGAGTCCCTACCGGACAGCCCGCAATCAGCCCCAGCGTTTT. Translated: CAWSPYRTARNQPQRF. Full variable domain (outside the CDR3, taken from reference TRBV30 and TRBJ1-5): SQTIHQWPATLVQPVGSPLSLECTVEGTSNPNLYWYRQAAGRGLQLLFYSVGIGQISSEVPQNLSASRPQDRQFILSSKKLLLSDSGFYLCAWSPYRTARNQPQRFGDGTRLSIL.

This clonotype came up many times. The genes are TRBV7-2 and TRBJ2-7; TRBD1 might be the D (6 bases). Germline assignment: CDR1 SGHTA and CDR2 FQGNSA. The length of the CDR3 is 15 residues. V was cut by 2 bases and J by 1 base, with 12 bases left in between. DNA of the CDR3: TGTGCCAGCAGCTTATCTGGCCAGGGGTCCTACGAGCAGTACTTC. Protein product: CASSLSGQGSYEQYF.

The chain links TRBV10-2 to TRBJ1-5; no reliable D call. The CDR3 runs 13 residues. V dropped 4 bases and J dropped 6 bases, with 10 bases sitting between them. The germline V gene encodes CDR1 WSHSY and CDR2 SAAADI. The CDR3 spells CASSGSAGQPQHF. The CDR3 DNA reads TGCGCCAGCAGTGGCTCCGCGGGTCAGCCCCAGCATTTT.

Notes on this clonotype: The junction shows a germline mismatch at one end, possibly a read error. The chain recombines TRBV6-2 or TRBV6-3 with TRBJ1-5, with D hard to call. This CDR3 comprises 15 residues. Looked up from germline, CDR1 is MNHEY and CDR2 is SVGEGT. CDR3 amino acids: CANSTRHTGNQPQHF. DNA for the CDR3: TGTGCCAACAGTACCCGCCACACGGGAAATCAGCCCCAGCATTTT.

This clonotype was seen only a few times. This chain uses TRBV12-3 or TRBV12-4 with TRBJ2-3; D is possibly TRBD2 (5 bases). This CDR3 has 18 amino acids. V was cut by 1 base and J by 4 bases, with 21 bases left in between. The CDR3 here is CASSLGRPFMTTADTQYF. Written as DNA, the CDR3 is TGTGCCAGCAGTTTAGGGCGCCCTTTTATGACTACCGCAGATACGCAGTATTTT.

This clonotype has only a few counts. J is TRBJ2-5 and V is TRBV12-3 or TRBV12-4; tentatively, D is TRBD1 (6 bases). V was shortened by 6 bases and J by 4 bases, with 15 bases between the two germline ends. The CDR3 is 14 amino acids. The CDR3 DNA reads TGTGCCAGCAGCCCTCACAGGGTCGGAGAGACCCAGTACTTC. It yields the protein CASSPHRVGETQYF.

This clonotype was seen a few times. The chain carries TRBV7-2 and TRBJ2-6; TRBD1 aligns across 7 bases. The ends lost 1 base at V and 2 bases at J; junction bases unmatched: 2. Looked up from germline, CDR1 is SGHTA and CDR2 is FQGNSA. The CDR3 is made up of 16 amino acids. CDR3 in DNA: TGTGCCAGCAGCTTAGTGACAGGGACTGGGGCCAACGTCCTGACTTTC. This translates into CASSLVTGTGANVLTF.

This chain uses TRBV6-5 with TRBJ2-1; D may correspond to TRBD1 or TRBD2 (5 bases each). The V end lost 7 bases, the J end lost 8 bases, and 24 bases lay between the germline ends. The CDR3 sequence is 16 residues long. Germline V lookup: CDR1 MNHEY, CDR2 SVGAGI. The CDR3 reads CASTHLMGVGQYEQFF. Here the CDR3 DNA reads TGTGCCAGCACCCACCTTATGGGAGTGGGGCAATATGAGCAGTTCTTC.

The chain employs TRBV5-4 and TRBJ2-5, with D hard to call. In germline, CDR1 is SGHNT, CDR2 YYREEE (reference sequence). The germline V and J ends were trimmed by 2 bases and 5 bases, with 13 bases remaining between them. CDR3 length equals 14 residues. This CDR3 reads CASSFTAARETQYF. For the CDR3, the DNA is TGTGCCAGCAGCTTTACAGCAGCAAGGGAGACCCAGTACTTC.